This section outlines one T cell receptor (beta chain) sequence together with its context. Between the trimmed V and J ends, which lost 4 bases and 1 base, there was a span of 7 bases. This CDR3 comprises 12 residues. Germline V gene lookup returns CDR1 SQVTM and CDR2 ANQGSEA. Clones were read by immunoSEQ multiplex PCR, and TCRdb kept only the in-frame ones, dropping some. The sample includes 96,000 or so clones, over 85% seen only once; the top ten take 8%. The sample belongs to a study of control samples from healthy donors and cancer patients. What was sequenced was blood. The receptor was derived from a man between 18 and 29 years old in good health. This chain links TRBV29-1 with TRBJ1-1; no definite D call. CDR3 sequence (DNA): TGCAGCGTTGCACCGCCGAACACTGAAGCTTTCTTT. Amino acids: CSVAPPNTEAFF.